A selection of T cell receptor beta chains follows, all from one sample in a study of CD4 T cells in relation to SARS-CoV-2 and coronaviruses. Their antigens remain unidentified. Produced via immunoSEQ multiplex PCR; TCRdb's table is partial and in-frame only. The repertoire holds about 21,000 clones, 60% to 80% seen once, with about 20% in the top ten. Specimen: CD4+ T cells from PBMCs, cultured in vitro. These receptors were obtained from a human donor in good health. The CDR3 runs from the conserved cysteine through the conserved F or W. D genes are given only for firm matches. Expanded clones get a size class; other rows say once, few or many, or leave the size out.

clone size	D gene	V gene	J gene	CDR3 protein	CDR3 DNA
.	.	TRBV5-1	TRBJ2-7	CASSLMAEAYEQYF	TGCGCCAGCAGCTTGATGGCTGAAGCCTACGAGCAGTACTTC
few	TRBD1	TRBV6-5	TRBJ1-1	CASKLTGSRTEAFF	TGTGCCAGCAAGTTGACAGGGTCGAGAACTGAAGCTTTCTTT
.	.	TRBV18	TRBJ1-1	CASSPRVNTEAFF	TGTGCCAGCTCACCACGGGTGAACACTGAAGCTTTCTTT
.	.	TRBV3-1/TRBV3-2	TRBJ2-3	CASSPTAGSQPGTDTQYF	TGTGCCAGCAGCCCCACGGCCGGGAGCCAACCCGGCACAGATACGCAGTATTTT
.	.	TRBV4-2	TRBJ2-1	CASSQAGRISYNEQFF	TGTGCCAGCAGCCAAGCGGGGAGGATCTCCTACAATGAGCAGTTCTTC
.	TRBD2	TRBV19	TRBJ2-7	CASSIGTSGSSEQYF	TGTGCCAGTAGTATCGGGACTAGCGGGAGTAGCGAGCAGTACTTC
.	.	TRBV6-2/TRBV6-3	TRBJ1-2	CASSMTGYHGYTF	TGTGCCAGCAGCATGACAGGATATCATGGCTACACCTTC
.	.	TRBV18	TRBJ2-7	CASSPNILAEQVNF	TGTGCCAGCTCACCAAATATACTGGCAGAGCAGGTTAACTTC
.	.	TRBV9	TRBJ2-3	CASSSRPQADTQYF	TGTGCCAGCAGCTCCAGGCCCCAGGCAGATACGCAGTATTTT
.	TRBD2	TRBV11-2	TRBJ2-2	CASSLVAAGANTGELFF	TGTGCCAGCAGCTTAGTAGCGGCGGGAGCGAACACCGGGGAGCTGTTTTTT
.	.	TRBV5-1	TRBJ1-2	CASSLRDTNYGYTF	TGCGCCAGCAGCCTCCGGGACACTAACTATGGCTACACCTTC
.	.	TRBV6-2/TRBV6-3	TRBJ1-5	CASSYLDYSNQPQHF	TGTGCCAGCAGTTACTTGGATTATAGCAATCAGCCCCAGCATTTT
.	.	TRBV19	TRBJ1-2	CASSIGESYGYTF	TGTGCCAGTAGTATAGGGGAGTCCTATGGCTACACCTTC
.	.	TRBV20-1	TRBJ1-1	CSASRQGNTEAFF	TGCAGTGCTAGTCGGCAAGGGAACACTGAAGCTTTCTTT
few	.	TRBV7-2	TRBJ1-6	CASSLAGGRGNSPLHF	TGTGCCAGCAGCTTAGCGGGGGGGAGGGGTAATTCACCCCTCCACTTT